The clone carrying this T cell receptor beta chain was seen once. The source of the sample is a study of control samples from healthy donors and cancer patients. Trimming removed 2 bases from V and 1 base from J, with 10 bases in between. CDR1 and CDR2 (germline): SGHNT, YYREEE (reference sequence). This CDR3 comprises 14 residues. Produced via immunoSEQ multiplex PCR; TCRdb's table is partial and in-frame only. The sample consists of roughly 130,000 clones, 70% to 90% of them appearing once. The gene calls are TRBV5-4 and TRBJ2-7; D might be TRBD2 (6 bases). The sample was blood. The clonotype was recovered from a man over 45 in good health. The CDR3 here is CASSFRGNSYEQYF. The CDR3 coding sequence is TGTGCCAGCAGCTTTCGGGGGAATTCCTACGAGCAGTACTTC.